This T cell receptor beta chain stems from a study of T cell responses to AZD1222 COVID-19 vaccine. The wider study: Investigators merged groups given second doses at roughly 4 or roughly 12 weeks. Study-level points and caveats: Regions 160-218 and 743-854 dominated among vaccine-associated CD4 TCRs spanning spike. Donors were mostly white British, more females; clonal diversity possibly underestimated.

Sequenced by immunoSEQ multiplex PCR; TCRdb stores in-frame clones only, minus some. The sample consists of 88,000 or so clones, roughly 89% of them appearing once. On this clone itself: Its antigen remains unknown.

Germline CDR1 reads SGDLS; CDR2 reads YYNGEE. With 3 bases clipped from V and 2 bases from J, the junction kept 9 bases outside the gene matches. This CDR3 region has 16 residues. The sequencing here drew on peripheral blood, taken on day 0 of AZD1222 vaccination. This receptor was taken from an adult in good health. The chain joins TRBV9 to TRBJ2-5; 8 bases line up with TRBD2. CDR3 sequence reads: CASSGGGSGGQETQYF. As DNA, the CDR3 is TGTGCCAGCAGCGGTGGAGGAAGCGGGGGACAAGAGACCCAGTACTTC.